Listed here is a single T cell receptor (beta chain). Its matching antigen is unknown. One end of the junction fails to match germline, which may point to a read error. The record originates from a study of blood T cells in healthy people across ages. Study-level results: Investigators treated diversity estimates from one million T cells as underestimates.

The CDR3 is made up of 14 amino acids. Germline V lookup: CDR1 SSHAT, CDR2 FNYEAQ (reference sequence). A second roughly 6 to 11 cycle PCR used barcoded and J-beta primers. TCRdb passed the 5' RACE reads through MiXCR, listing each CDR3 protein once. The sample includes about 1.8 million distinct CDR3 sequences, less than 50% of them seen just once. The origin of this receptor is a woman aged 40 to 49 in good health. The V and J genes are TRBV7-7 and TRBJ2-4, with D perhaps matching TRBD1 (5 bases). Sample: blood. CDR3 protein: CASIQGLAKNIQYF. The CDR3, as DNA: TGTGCTAGCATCCAGGGCCTAGCCAAAAACATTCAGTACTTC.